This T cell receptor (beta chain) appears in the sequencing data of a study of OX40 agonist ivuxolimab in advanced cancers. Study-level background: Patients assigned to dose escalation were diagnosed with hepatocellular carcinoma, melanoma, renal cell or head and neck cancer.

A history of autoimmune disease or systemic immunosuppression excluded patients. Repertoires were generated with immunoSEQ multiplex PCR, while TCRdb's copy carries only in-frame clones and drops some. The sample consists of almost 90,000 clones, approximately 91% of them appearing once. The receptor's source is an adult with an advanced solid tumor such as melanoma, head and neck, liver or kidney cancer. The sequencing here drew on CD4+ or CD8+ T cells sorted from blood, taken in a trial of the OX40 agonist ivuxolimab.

CDR3 amino acids: CAISETSSGNTIYF. The CDR3 region has the DNA TGTGCCATCAGTGAGACGTCTTCTGGAAACACCATATATTTT. The V call is TRBV10-3, the J call TRBJ1-3; D is uncertain. The V end was cut by 2 bases, the J end by 1 base, with 6 bases between. The CDR3 covers 14 residues. Germline CDR1 ENHRY, CDR2 SYGVKD.